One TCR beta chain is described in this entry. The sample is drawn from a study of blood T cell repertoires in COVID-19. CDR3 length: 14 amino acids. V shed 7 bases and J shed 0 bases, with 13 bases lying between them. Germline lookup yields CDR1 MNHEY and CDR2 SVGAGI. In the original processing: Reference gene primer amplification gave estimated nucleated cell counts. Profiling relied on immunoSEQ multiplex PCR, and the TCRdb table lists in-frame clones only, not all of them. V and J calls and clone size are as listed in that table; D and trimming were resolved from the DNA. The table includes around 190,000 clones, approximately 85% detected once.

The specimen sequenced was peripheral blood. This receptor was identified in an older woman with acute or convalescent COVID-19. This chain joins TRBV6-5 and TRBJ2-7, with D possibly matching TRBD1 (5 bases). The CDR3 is CASIRQGSSYEQYF. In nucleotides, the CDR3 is TGTGCCAGCATTCGCCAGGGTAGCTCCTACGAGCAGTACTTC.